The T cell receptor (beta chain) under discussion was sequenced for a study of blood T cell repertoires in COVID-19 (dated by TCRdb to the early 2020s). With respect to the entire study: Samples from collaborators originated in the United States, Italy and Spain and spanned both the acute and convalescent phases of COVID-19. The material from the prospective study consisted of cDNA or gDNA derived from T cells, B-cell-depleted T cells, or PBMCs. Subjects who had been exposed to COVID-19, were actively infected with it, or had recovered from it provided the deeply sampled blood TCRbeta repertoires that made up the dataset. The repertoires were made available in a free public database intended to serve as a resource for research on the immune response to SARS-CoV-2. Samples came from the ongoing ImmuneRACE study (first 160 participants) plus 1,254 subjects from 6 global collaborators. Sample metadata almost always included a de-identified subject ID, COVID-19 status, age in years and sex. HLA class I and class II types, where available, came from metadata supplied by the sample provider rather than from assay-based typing. Study-wide findings and limitations: The quantity of clinical and demographic metadata differed by source and by participant and was supplied without curation.

V and J are trimmed by 8 bases and 11 bases, and the gene matches miss 9 bases of the junction. The CDR3, from cysteine to phenylalanine, totals 13 residues. This entry keeps only the CDR3 DNA: 39 bases, framed from base 1. Sequences MRHNA (CDR1) and SNTAGT (CDR2) are obtained from the germline V gene. Regarding this clone: Its specific antigen is unknown. Per-base quality was not reported, and no clone a single base away is much larger than it.

Each collaborating institution followed its own protocols to collect whole blood in K2EDTA tubes. Collaborator samples were shipped for TCRbeta analysis as frozen whole blood, isolated PBMCs, or DNA extracted from either sample type. TCRbeta CDR3 regions were amplified from genomic DNA by means of the immunoSEQ Assay, a bias-controlled multiplex PCR. The authors' analysis ran thus. Nucleated cell counts per sample were estimated from amplification of reference gene primers within the assay. To quantify the absolute abundance of each unique TCRbeta CDR3 rearrangement, sequence reads were collapsed and filtered. For each sample, productive Simpson clonality was calculated as the square root of Simpson's diversity index over productive rearrangements. In TCRdb, the immuneACCESS table is reduced to in-frame sequences with V and J assigned. These tables do not hold every clone; where another copy was compared, an unresolved V gene accounts for under half, and the others remain unexplained. V, J and clone size were drawn from that table, and D and trimming were deduced from the DNA. The sample yields a few hundred thousand clones; 85% were counted once. In total, the top ten clones hold around 3.4% of the sample.

This TCR came from a young woman with acute or convalescent COVID-19. The chain uses TRBV6-4 and TRBJ1-1; TRBD1 matches 12 bases in the middle. Material for sequencing was peripheral blood. The DNA reads TGTGCCAGCGGGGGGACAGGGGGCGGGGAGGCTTTCTTT. The encoded protein is CASGGTGGGEAFF.